This T cell receptor beta chain was obtained from a study of siplizumab effects on memory and regulatory T cells. Overall study findings and caveats: Tracing alloreactive clones into unstimulated subsets worked for only a minor fraction of them. Roughly 80-95% of dividing CD4+ or CD8+ clones were without an attributable naive or memory phenotype.

Comment on this clone: What it recognizes is unknown.

The protocol was immunoSEQ multiplex PCR, while the TCRdb copy is restricted to in-frame clones and leaves out a portion. The table shows about 72,000 clones, with roughly nine tenths occurring only once. CDR1 and CDR2 (germline): SGHTS, YDEGEE. The CDR3 loop spans 14 amino acids. The V gene lost 0 bases and the J gene lost 1 base, with 5 bases spanning the gap. This TCR was sampled from a human donor in good health. V usage is TRBV5-8 and J usage is TRBJ2-1; no clear D. What was sequenced was CD8+ T cells sorted from blood. CDR3 sequence (DNA): TGTGCCAGCAGCTTGGTTGGTTCCTACAATGAGCAGTTCTTC. It specifies CASSLVGSYNEQFF.